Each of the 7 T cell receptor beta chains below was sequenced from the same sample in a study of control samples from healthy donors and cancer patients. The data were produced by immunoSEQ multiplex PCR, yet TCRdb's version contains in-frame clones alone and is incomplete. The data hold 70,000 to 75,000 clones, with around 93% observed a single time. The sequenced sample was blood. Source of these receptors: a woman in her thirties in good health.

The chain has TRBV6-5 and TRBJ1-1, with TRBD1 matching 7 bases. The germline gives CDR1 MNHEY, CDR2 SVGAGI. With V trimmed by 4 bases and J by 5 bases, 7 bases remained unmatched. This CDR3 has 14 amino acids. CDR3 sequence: CASSSWTGKTEAFF. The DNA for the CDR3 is TGTGCCAGCAGTTCTTGGACAGGCAAAACTGAAGCTTTCTTT.

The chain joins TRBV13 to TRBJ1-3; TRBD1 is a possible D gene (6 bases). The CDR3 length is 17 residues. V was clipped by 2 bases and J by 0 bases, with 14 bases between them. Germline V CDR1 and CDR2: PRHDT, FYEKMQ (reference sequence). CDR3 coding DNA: TGTGCCAGCAGCTTATCAGGAGACAGGCCCTCTGGAAACACCATATATTTT. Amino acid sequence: CASSLSGDRPSGNTIYF.

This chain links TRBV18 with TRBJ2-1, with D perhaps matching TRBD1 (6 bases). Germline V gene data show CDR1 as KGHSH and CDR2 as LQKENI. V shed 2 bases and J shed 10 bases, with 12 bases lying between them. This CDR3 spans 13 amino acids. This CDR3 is CASSPWGPGEQFF. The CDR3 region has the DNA TGTGCCAGCTCACCATGGGGGCCCGGGGAGCAGTTCTTC.

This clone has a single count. The CDR3 sequence: CATSRETRANEKLFF. CDR3 nucleotides: TGTGCCACCAGCAGGGAGACTAGGGCTAATGAAAAACTGTTTTTT. The chain uses TRBV15 and TRBJ1-4; D not resolved. V was trimmed by 3 bases and J by 3 bases, leaving 11 bases between them. The germline CDR1 and CDR2 sequences are LNHNV and YYDKDF (reference sequence). This CDR3 is built from 15 residues.

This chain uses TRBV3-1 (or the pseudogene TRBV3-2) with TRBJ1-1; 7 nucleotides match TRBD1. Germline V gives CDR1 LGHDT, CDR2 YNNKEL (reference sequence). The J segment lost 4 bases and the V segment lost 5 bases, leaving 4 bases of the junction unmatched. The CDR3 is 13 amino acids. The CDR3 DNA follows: TGTGCCAGCAGCATCGCAGGGGGCACTGAAGCTTTCTTT. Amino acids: CASSIAGGTEAFF.

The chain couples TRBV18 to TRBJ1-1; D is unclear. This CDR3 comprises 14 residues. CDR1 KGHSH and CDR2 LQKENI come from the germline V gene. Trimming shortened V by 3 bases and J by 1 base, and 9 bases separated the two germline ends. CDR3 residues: CASSPRRQNTEAFF. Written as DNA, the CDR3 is TGTGCCAGCTCACCTCGGCGACAGAACACTGAAGCTTTCTTT.

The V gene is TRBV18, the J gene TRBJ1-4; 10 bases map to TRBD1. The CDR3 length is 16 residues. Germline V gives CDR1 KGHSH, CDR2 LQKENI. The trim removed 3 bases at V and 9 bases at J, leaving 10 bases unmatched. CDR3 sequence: CASSPIPGTGDKKLFF. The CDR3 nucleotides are TGTGCCAGCTCACCGATACCCGGGACAGGGGACAAAAAACTGTTTTTT. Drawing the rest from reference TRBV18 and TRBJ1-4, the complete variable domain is NAGVMQNPRHLVRRRGQEARLRCSPMKGHSHVYWYRQLPEEGLKFMVYLQKENIIDESGMPKERFSAEFPKEGPSILRIQQVVRGDSAAYFCASSPIPGTGDKKLFFGSGTQLSVL.